These 17 T cell receptor beta chains came from one sample sequenced in a study of T cells in Graves' hyperthyroidism and ophthalmopathy. Amplification yielded TCR beta CDR3 regions, with RNA transcripts as the source. Using the HTBI primer set, a first-round RT-PCR was run on the TCR CDR3. TCRdb itself ran the multiplex PCR reads through MiXCR, one entry per CDR3 protein. The repertoire holds 350,000 to 450,000 distinct CDR3 sequences, with roughly 13% as singletons. The source material was blood. These receptor sequences come from a man in his fifties or sixties with Graves' ophthalmopathy.

Only a few counts were recorded for this clonotype. This chain connects TRBV20-1 to TRBJ2-2; D gene ambiguous. V lost 4 bases and J lost 6, with 15 bases in between. Germline CDR1 is DFQATT and CDR2 is SNEGSKA (reference sequence). The CDR3 extends over 14 amino acids. CDR3: CSAIFQGRAGELFF. Written as DNA, the CDR3 is TGCAGTGCTATCTTCCAAGGCCGCGCCGGGGAGCTGTTTTTT.

CDR3 sequence reads: CAIRPQGTLDTQYF. The CDR3 nucleotides read TGTGCCATCAGGCCCCAGGGGACTCTGGATACGCAGTATTTT. The rearrangement uses TRBV10-3 and TRBJ2-3, with D tentatively TRBD1 or TRBD2 (6 bases each). Trimming cost V 6 bases and J 6 bases, with 16 bases left between them. The CDR3 sequence is 14 residues long. CDR1 and CDR2 from the germline V gene are ENHRY and SYGVKD.

This clonotype came up many times. V gene TRBV12-3 or TRBV12-4 combines with J gene TRBJ1-2; possible D gene TRBD1, 5 bases. The CDR3 runs 13 residues. V was pared by 3 bases and J by 8 bases, with 13 bases between. CDR3 sequence reads: CASSFGGSWGYTF. Written as DNA, the CDR3 is TGTGCCAGCAGTTTCGGGGGTTCGTGGGGCTACACCTTC.

This clonotype appeared many times. The J gene is TRBJ2-3, the V gene TRBV30, with D possibly TRBD1 on 5 matching bases. Trimming left V 3 bases short and J 9 bases short, with 16 bases between. This CDR3 is built from 13 residues. The V gene's germline CDR1 is GTSNPN and CDR2 SVGIG (reference sequence). The CDR3: CAWRDEVAGTQYF. The CDR3 nucleotides read TGTGCCTGGAGGGACGAAGTGGCAGGGACGCAGTATTTT.

In its sample, this clonotype was seen a few times. The rearrangement joins TRBV15 to TRBJ1-4; 10 nucleotides agree with TRBD1. The length of the CDR3 is 16 residues. The germline CDR1 and CDR2 sequences are LNHNV and YYDKDF (reference sequence). Unmatched junction bases numbered 3, after V lost 0 bases and J lost 5 bases. DNA of the CDR3: TGTGCCACCAGCAGAGATCCGGGACAGGGGAATGAAAAACTGTTTTTT. Residues: CATSRDPGQGNEKLFF. Full variable domain (missing parts from reference TRBV15 and TRBJ1-4): DAMVIQNPRYQVTQFGKPVTLSCSQTLNHNVMYWYQQKSSQAPKLLFHYYDKDFNNEADTPDNFQSRRPNTSFCFLDIRSPGLGDTAMYLCATSRDPGQGNEKLFFGSGTQLSVL.

This clonotype was picked up a small number of times. The CDR3 here is CASRQVGQAPEAFF. CDR3 bases: TGTGCCAGCAGACAGGTCGGACAGGCCCCTGAAGCTTTCTTT. The chain has TRBV2 and TRBJ1-1; 7 bases are a match to TRBD1. The length of the CDR3 is 14 residues. Germline V gene sequence: CDR1 SNHLY, CDR2 FYNNEI. Trimming at V came to 6 bases and at J to 6 bases, leaving 10 bases not matched to a gene. Full variable domain (remainder filled in from reference TRBV2 and TRBJ1-1): EPEVTQTPSHQVTQMGQEVILRCVPISNHLYFYWYRQILGQKVEFLVSFYNNEISEKSEIFDDQFSVERPDGSNFTLKIRSTKLEDSAMYFCASRQVGQAPEAFFGQGTRLTVV.

A few counts support this clonotype. The CDR3 loop reads CATRLAGDTQYF. Written as DNA, the CDR3 is TGTGCTACGAGGCTAGCGGGAGATACGCAGTATTTT. The V gene is TRBV30, the J gene TRBJ2-3, with TRBD2 identical over 8 bases. The length of the CDR3 is 12 residues. The germline V gene has CDR1 GTSNPN and CDR2 SVGIG (reference sequence).

At least ten counts were recorded for this clonotype. This sequence joins TRBV2 and TRBJ1-5; 7 bases map to TRBD1. CDR1 is SNHLY, CDR2 FYNNEI, per germline. V lost 3 bases to trimming and J lost 3 bases; unmatched junction nucleotides: 8. This CDR3 region has 16 residues. CDR3 DNA: TGTGCCAGCAGTGACCCCGACAGGGCTTCCAATCAGCCCCAGCATTTT. This codes for CASSDPDRASNQPQHF.

This clonotype was recorded many times. J is TRBJ2-3 and V is TRBV12-3 or TRBV12-4, with TRBD2 matching 9 bases. CDR3 length equals 17 residues. V lost 0 bases and J lost 4; bases outside the gene matches: 8. CDR3 region: CASSLALAGMYADTQYF. In DNA form, the CDR3 reads TGTGCCAGCAGTTTAGCCCTAGCGGGAATGTACGCAGATACGCAGTATTTT.

The chain links TRBV6-5 to TRBJ2-1; no clear D gene. V was cut by 0 bases and J by 6 bases, with 6 bases left in between. Germline V gene sequence: CDR1 MNHEY, CDR2 SVGAGI. This CDR3 is 13 amino acids long. The CDR3 sequence is CASSYSGPNEQFF. The CDR3 DNA reads TGTGCCAGCAGTTACTCGGGTCCCAATGAGCAGTTCTTC.

There are many counts of this clonotype. The CDR3 nucleotides read TGTGCCAGCAGCCAAGATCTCCCCACTAGCGGGAGGGGGAATGAGCAGTTCTTC. This translates into CASSQDLPTSGRGNEQFF. V gene TRBV3-1 combines with J gene TRBJ2-1, with 13 positions matching TRBD2. CDR1 is LGHDT and CDR2 is YNNKEL in the germline V gene (reference sequence). Germline trimming cut 0 bases from V and 7 bases from J; bases unmatched to any gene: 9. The CDR3 sequence is 18 residues long.

The CDR3: CASSYRSGGMTEAFF. CDR3 nucleotides: TGTGCCAGCAGTTACCGATCTGGGGGGATGACTGAAGCTTTCTTT. The V gene is TRBV6-9, the J gene TRBJ1-1; possible D gene TRBD1, 5 bases. Trimming left V 3 bases short and J 5 bases short, with 16 bases between. Germline V gene data show CDR1 as MNHGY and CDR2 as SVAAGI. This CDR3 has 15 residues.

The chain couples TRBV6-2 or TRBV6-3 to TRBJ2-3; 8 nucleotides align to TRBD2. Germline CDR1 MNHEY, CDR2 SVGEGT. Trimming removed 3 bases from V and 5 bases from J; junction bases left unmatched: 10. The CDR3 has 16 amino acids. CDR3 nucleotide sequence: TGTGCCAGCAGTTATGGGCTAGCGGGCCAAAGAGATACGCAGTATTTT. This encodes CASSYGLAGQRDTQYF.

This clonotype was seen ten or more times. The chain employs TRBV30 and TRBJ1-2, with D unclear. The CDR3 runs to 11 residues. The V gene lost 2 bases and the J gene lost 5 bases, with 6 bases spanning the gap. Germline V lookup: CDR1 GTSNPN, CDR2 SVGIG (reference sequence). In DNA, the CDR3 is TGTGCCTGGAGTCTCACGTATGGCTACACCTTC. Its protein is CAWSLTYGYTF.

This clonotype was detected ten times or more. One end of the junction is discordant with germline, which a read error may explain. The chain carries TRBV6-1 and TRBJ2-2; D is undetermined. Germline CDR1 MNHNS, CDR2 SASEGT. The CDR3 is made up of 12 amino acids. The CDR3 DNA sequence: TGTGCCAGCAGGGAAGGTGTCGGGGAGCTGTTTTTT. Translation gives CASREGVGELFF.

This clonotype was found a few times. V and J are TRBV24-1 and TRBJ2-6; D gene ambiguous. Germline V gene lookup returns CDR1 KGHDR and CDR2 SFDVKD. This CDR3 contains 15 residues. V was pared by 1 base and J by 0 bases, with 3 bases between. CDR3 sequence reads: CATSDFRSGANVLTF. The CDR3 DNA reads as TGTGCCACCAGTGATTTCCGCTCTGGGGCCAACGTCCTGACTTTC.

The sample holds many counts of this clonotype. The chain carries TRBV20-1 and TRBJ1-1; 10 positions match TRBD1. Germline V gives CDR1 DFQATT, CDR2 SNEGSKA (reference sequence). Trimming at V came to 5 bases and at J to 10 bases, leaving 22 bases not matched to a gene. This CDR3 comprises 17 residues. CDR3 sequence (DNA): TGCAGTGCTTTTCCGGGACAGGGGACTGCAAGGAGATCTGGAGCTTTCTTT. Translated, it gives CSAFPGQGTARRSGAFF.